Presented here are 18 T cell receptor beta chains from one specimen sequenced in a study of blood T cell repertoires in COVID-19. Only in-frame clones appear in the TCRdb table, and some are missing; sequencing was by immunoSEQ multiplex PCR. The sample consists of approximately 250,000 clones, roughly 90% of them appearing once. Sequencing was carried out using PBMCs or T cells enriched from blood (not recorded which). The receptors come from a middle-aged man who had been exposed to COVID-19.

V usage is TRBV28 and J usage is TRBJ2-1; tentatively, D is TRBD1 (6 bases). The germline gives CDR1 MDHEN, CDR2 SYDVKM. Trimming removed 6 bases from V and 15 bases from J, with 21 bases in between. The length of the CDR3 is 13 residues. The CDR3 protein is CASSPDRNLVLFF. For the CDR3, the DNA is TGTGCCAGCAGCCCGGACAGAAACCTGGTGCTGTTCTTC. Full variable domain (rest looked up from reference TRBV28 and TRBJ2-1): DVKVTQSSRYLVKRTGEKVFLECVQDMDHENMFWYRQDPGLGLRLIYFSYDVKMKEKGDIPEGYSVSREKKERFSLILESASTNQTSMYLCASSPDRNLVLFFGPGTRLTVL.

A single count supports this clone. The chain is built from TRBV14 and TRBJ2-1; 15 bases are a match to TRBD2. Trimming removed 0 bases from V and 1 base from J; junction bases left unmatched: 4. Germline V lookup: CDR1 SGHDN, CDR2 FVKESK. The CDR3 is made up of 19 amino acids. CDR3 in amino acids: CASSQDTGLAGGSYNEQFF. In DNA form, the CDR3 reads TGTGCCAGCAGCCAAGATACGGGACTAGCGGGAGGTTCCTACAATGAGCAGTTCTTC.

The gene calls are TRBV30 and TRBJ1-1, with no clear D. The CDR3 length is 13 residues. From germline, CDR1 is GTSNPN and CDR2 SVGIG (reference sequence). The V and J ends lost 0 bases and 1 base respectively, with 6 bases between them. CDR3 nucleotide sequence: TGTGCCTGGAGTGTTTCCAGGAACACTGAAGCTTTCTTT. Its protein product is CAWSVSRNTEAFF.

The chain employs TRBV24-1 and TRBJ2-3; 7 nucleotides match TRBD2. With V trimmed by 7 bases and J by 0 bases, 12 bases remained unmatched. The CDR3 contains 17 residues. The germline CDR1 and CDR2 sequences are KGHDR and SFDVKD. The CDR3 loop is CATRAGVPATSTDTQYF. Written as DNA, the CDR3 is TGTGCCACCAGGGCGGGAGTGCCGGCTACTAGCACAGATACGCAGTATTTT.

V gene TRBV12-5 combines with J gene TRBJ2-7; 9 nucleotides agree with TRBD1. CDR3 length: 16 residues. Per germline, CDR1 LGHNT and CDR2 FRNRAP. The trim removed 0 bases at V and 1 base at J, leaving 4 bases unmatched. CDR3 region: CASGLVVGQGSYEQYF. The CDR3 nucleotides read TGTGCTAGTGGTTTGGTAGTAGGACAGGGGTCCTACGAGCAGTACTTC.

Regarding this clone: The same CDR3 also results from other DNA sequences found in this sample. The chain couples TRBV9 to TRBJ2-2; D is ambiguous. Germline values: CDR1 SGDLS, CDR2 YYNGEE. This CDR3 has 12 amino acids. Trimming took off 1 base at V and 5 bases at J, with 3 bases between the two ends. In nucleotides, the CDR3 is TGTGCCAGCAGCGTACTTACCGGGGAGCTGTTTTTT. Residues: CASSVLTGELFF.

The J gene is TRBJ2-2, the V gene TRBV29-1, with D perhaps TRBD2 (6 bases). The V end lost 2 bases, the J end lost 6 bases, and 16 bases lay between the germline ends. The CDR3 is made up of 15 amino acids. Germline V lookup: CDR1 SQVTM, CDR2 ANQGSEA. The chain's CDR3 is CSVELVSASAGELFF. The CDR3 region has the DNA TGCAGCGTTGAACTCGTGTCGGCTAGCGCCGGGGAGCTGTTTTTT.

The chain has TRBV2 and TRBJ1-3, with a tentative D call TRBD1 (5 bases). The germline V and J ends were trimmed by 9 bases and 0 bases, with 18 bases remaining between them. The CDR3 is made up of 16 amino acids. From germline, CDR1 is SNHLY and CDR2 FYNNEI. CDR3 sequence reads: CASRETSGFSGNTIYF. For the CDR3, the DNA is TGTGCCAGTAGAGAGACATCAGGGTTCTCTGGAAACACCATATATTTT.

The rearrangement links TRBV28 to TRBJ1-4, with 9 bases lining up with TRBD1. This CDR3 region has 13 residues. Germline V gives CDR1 MDHEN, CDR2 SYDVKM. The trim removed 9 bases at V and 6 bases at J, leaving 5 bases unmatched. CDR3 protein: CASGTGWDEKLFF. The CDR3 DNA follows: TGTGCCAGTGGGACAGGGTGGGATGAAAAACTGTTTTTT.

The V gene is TRBV3-1 (or the pseudogene TRBV3-2), the J gene TRBJ2-1; D unclear. The CDR3 contains 13 residues. Germline V gives CDR1 LGHDT, CDR2 YNNKEL (reference sequence). Trimming removed 8 bases at V and 3 bases at J, with 11 bases between. The CDR3 is CASGALGYNEQFF. CDR3 nucleotides: TGTGCCAGCGGAGCTTTAGGCTACAATGAGCAGTTCTTC.

The chain couples TRBV12-3 or TRBV12-4 to TRBJ2-3; no clear D gene. V shed 5 bases and J shed 5 bases, with 8 bases lying between them. CDR3 length equals 12 residues. The CDR3 coding sequence is TGTGCCAGCAGTCTGGAGTTAGATACGCAGTATTTT. This translates into CASSLELDTQYF.

The V and J genes are TRBV9 and TRBJ2-1, with D possibly TRBD2 on 6 matching bases. The germline V gene has CDR1 SGDLS and CDR2 YYNGEE. V was pared by 5 bases and J by 0 bases, with 15 bases between. This CDR3 is built from 16 residues. For the CDR3, the DNA is TGTGCCAGCAGTGATAGCGGTCGGAGCTCCTACAATGAGCAGTTCTTC. Its protein product is CASSDSGRSSYNEQFF. Looking up the rest from reference TRBV9 and TRBJ2-1 gives the full variable domain: DSGVTQTPKHLITATGQRVTLRCSPRSGDLSVYWYQQSLDQGLQFLIQYYNGEERAKGNILERFSAQQFPDLHSELNLSSLELGDSALYFCASSDSGRSSYNEQFFGPGTRLTVL.

The chain's CDR3 is CATSESLSLAGQQETQYF. The CDR3 coding sequence is TGTGCCACCAGTGAGTCACTATCTCTAGCGGGGCAGCAAGAGACCCAGTACTTC. This rearrangement joins TRBV24-1 to TRBJ2-5; 9 positions agree with TRBD2. Germline V gene lookup returns CDR1 KGHDR and CDR2 SFDVKD. The CDR3 has 18 amino acids. J lost 2 bases, V lost 4 bases, and 13 bases had no gene match.

The chain is built from TRBV19 and TRBJ1-3; 10 bases are shared with TRBD1. This CDR3 is built from 15 residues. Trimming took 6 bases from V and 3 from J; bases not matched to a gene: 5. The germline V gene has CDR1 LNHDA and CDR2 SQIVND (reference sequence). The CDR3 DNA reads as TGTGCCAGTAGGCCGACAGGGGGCCATGGAAACACCATATATTTT. Translation gives CASRPTGGHGNTIYF.

V usage is TRBV11-2 and J usage is TRBJ2-5; 7 bases line up with TRBD1. J gave up 2 bases and V 2 bases, and 2 bases lay outside the gene matches. The germline CDR1 and CDR2 sequences are SGHAT and FQNNGV. CDR3 length equals 14 residues. This CDR3 reads CASSLRGQQETQYF. The CDR3 DNA reads TGTGCCAGCAGCTTAAGGGGACAGCAAGAGACCCAGTACTTC.

The chain is built from TRBV28 and TRBJ1-1, with D unclear. The V gene lost 2 bases and the J gene lost 0 bases, with 10 bases spanning the gap. This CDR3 is 15 amino acids long. CDR1 and CDR2 (germline): MDHEN, SYDVKM. The CDR3 DNA reads as TGTGCCAGCAGTTTAGATAACAAAATGAACACTGAAGCTTTCTTT. Translated: CASSLDNKMNTEAFF.

The chain joins TRBV13 to TRBJ2-1; the match to TRBD1 covers 8 bases. V lost 5 bases and J lost 0; bases outside the gene matches: 15. CDR1 is PRHDT, CDR2 FYEKMQ, per germline (reference sequence). The CDR3 length is 19 residues. Written as DNA, the CDR3 is TGTGCCAGCAGCCCCGATGTGGATCAGGGGGCGAGCTCCTACAATGAGCAGTTCTTC. The encoded protein is CASSPDVDQGASSYNEQFF.

This clone was recorded once. The chain is built from TRBV19 and TRBJ2-7; 11 bases map to TRBD2. The V and J ends lost 6 bases and 3 bases, in that order; junction bases with no gene match: 7. Germline-derived CDR1 and CDR2 are LNHDA and SQIVND (reference sequence). The CDR3 has 15 residues. Here the CDR3 DNA reads TGTGCCAGTAGCCCGGGACTAGCGGAGTTCTACGAGCAGTACTTC. This translates into CASSPGLAEFYEQYF.